A selection of T cell receptor beta chains follows, all from one sample in a study of blood T cell repertoires in COVID-19. Profiled with immunoSEQ multiplex PCR; TCRdb holds only in-frame clones, not every one. This table holds some 340,000 clones, 85% to 95% found once. Material: PBMCs or T cells enriched from blood (not recorded which). These TCRs come from a woman aged 30 to 39 who had been exposed to COVID-19. CDR3s include the opening cysteine and the closing phenylalanine or tryptophan. A D gene is named only where the DNA matches it firmly. Clone size is not always given. Where it is, it says once, few, many or a class for expanded clones.

v_gene	d_gene	j_gene	abundance	CDR3aa	CDR3nt
TRBV5-4	TRBD1	TRBJ2-3	NA	CASSLVGGQGIPDTQYF	TGTGCCAGCAGCTTGGTGGGGGGACAGGGCATTCCAGATACGCAGTATTTT
TRBV6-6	NA	TRBJ2-5	NA	CASSYSYRRETQYF	TGTGCCAGCAGTTACTCATACAGGAGAGAGACCCAGTACTTC
TRBV7-2	TRBD1	TRBJ1-4	NA	CASSQGQGGEKLFF	TGTGCCAGCAGCCAGGGACAGGGTGGTGAAAAACTGTTTTTT
TRBV6-5	TRBD1	TRBJ1-1	NA	CASTSGQANTEAFF	TGTGCCAGCACCTCCGGACAGGCTAACACTGAAGCTTTCTTT
TRBV3-1/TRBV3-2	NA	TRBJ1-1	NA	CASSQAGVTEAFF	TGTGCCAGCAGCCAGGCAGGGGTCACTGAAGCTTTCTTT
TRBV7-2	NA	TRBJ2-7	NA	CASSPGGLAGWYEQYF	TGTGCCAGCAGCCCAGGGGGATTAGCGGGGTGGTACGAGCAGTACTTC
TRBV27	TRBD2	TRBJ2-2	NA	CASTWLAGAVTGELFF	TGTGCCAGCACCTGGCTAGCGGGGGCTGTAACCGGGGAGCTGTTTTTT
TRBV7-2	NA	TRBJ1-2	once	CASSLGVGGYYGYTF	TGTGCCAGCAGCTTAGGAGTAGGGGGTTACTATGGCTACACCTTC
TRBV7-9	TRBD1	TRBJ1-1	NA	CASSPFLQGVAEAFF	TGTGCCAGCAGCCCGTTTTTGCAGGGGGTTGCTGAAGCTTTCTTT
TRBV16	TRBD1	TRBJ1-2	NA	CASSLRGTGLIEEYGYTF	TGTGCCAGCAGCCTCAGAGGGACAGGGCTTATCGAGGAGTATGGCTACACCTTC
TRBV3-1/TRBV3-2	TRBD1	TRBJ1-6	NA	CASKDRGHNSPLHF	TGTGCCAGCAAGGACAGGGGGCATAATTCACCCCTCCACTTT
TRBV6-1	NA	TRBJ2-2	once	CASSEHRGVGGELFF	TGTGCCAGCAGTGAACACCGGGGAGTTGGCGGGGAGCTGTTTTTT
TRBV5-1	TRBD1	TRBJ2-7	NA	CASSWGQGAYEQYF	TGCGCCAGCAGCTGGGGACAGGGGGCGTACGAGCAGTACTTC